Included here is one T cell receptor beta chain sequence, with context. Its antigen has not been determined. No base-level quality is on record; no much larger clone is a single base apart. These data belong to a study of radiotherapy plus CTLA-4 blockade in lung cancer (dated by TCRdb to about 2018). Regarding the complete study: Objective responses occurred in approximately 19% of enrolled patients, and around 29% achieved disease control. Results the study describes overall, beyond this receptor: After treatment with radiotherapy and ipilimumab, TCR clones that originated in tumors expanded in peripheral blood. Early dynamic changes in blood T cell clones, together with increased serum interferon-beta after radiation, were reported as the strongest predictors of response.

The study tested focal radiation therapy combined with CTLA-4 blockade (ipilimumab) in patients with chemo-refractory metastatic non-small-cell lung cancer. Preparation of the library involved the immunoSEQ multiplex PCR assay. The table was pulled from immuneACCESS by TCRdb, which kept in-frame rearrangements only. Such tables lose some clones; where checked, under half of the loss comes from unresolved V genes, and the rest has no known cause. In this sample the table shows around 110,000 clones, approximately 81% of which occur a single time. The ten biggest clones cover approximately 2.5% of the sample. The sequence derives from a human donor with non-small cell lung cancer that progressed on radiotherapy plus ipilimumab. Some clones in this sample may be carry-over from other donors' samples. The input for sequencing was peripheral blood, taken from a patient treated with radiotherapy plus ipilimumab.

The CDR3 reads as follows: CASEEQGIGQPQHF. The nucleotide sequence reads TGTGCCAGCGAAGAACAGGGAATAGGCCAGCCCCAGCATTTT. The chain is encoded by TRBV2 joined to TRBJ1-5; a tentative D match to TRBD1 spans 6 bases. Looking up the germline V gene yields CDR1 SNHLY and CDR2 FYNNEI. The V end loses 8 bases and the J end loses 7 bases, and a stretch of 18 bases separates them. The CDR3 measures 14 amino acids from cysteine to phenylalanine. The sequence is cut down to CDR3 DNA, 42 bases in frame from base 1. Supplemented by the reference TRBV2 and TRBJ1-5 proteins around the CDR3, the complete variable domain is EPEVTQTPSHQVTQMGQEVILRCVPISNHLYFYWYRQILGQKVEFLVSFYNNEISEKSEIFDDQFSVERPDGSNFTLKIRSTKLEDSAMYFCASEEQGIGQPQHFGDGTRLSIL.